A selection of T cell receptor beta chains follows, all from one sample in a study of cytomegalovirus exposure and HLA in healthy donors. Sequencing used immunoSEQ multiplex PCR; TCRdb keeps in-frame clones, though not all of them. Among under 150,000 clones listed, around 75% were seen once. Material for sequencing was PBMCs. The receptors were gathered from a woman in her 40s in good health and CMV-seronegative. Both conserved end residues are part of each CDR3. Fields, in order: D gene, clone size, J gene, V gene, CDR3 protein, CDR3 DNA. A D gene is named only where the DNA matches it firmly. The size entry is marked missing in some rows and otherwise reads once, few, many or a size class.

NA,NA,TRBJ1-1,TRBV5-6,CASSIPGVYAVNTEAFF,TGTGCCAGCAGCATCCCAGGGGTGTACGCAGTGAACACTGAAGCTTTCTTT
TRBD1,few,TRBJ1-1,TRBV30,CAFDRGRGTEAFF,TGTGCGTTCGATAGGGGGCGCGGCACTGAAGCTTTCTTT
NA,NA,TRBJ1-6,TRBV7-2,CASRTGRNSPLHF,TGTGCCAGCAGAACCGGTAGAAATTCACCCCTCCACTTT
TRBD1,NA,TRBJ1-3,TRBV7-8,CASSLGEARGYPGNTIYF,TGTGCCAGCAGCTTAGGAGAAGCCAGGGGGTACCCTGGAAACACCATATATTTT
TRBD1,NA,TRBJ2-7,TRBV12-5,CASGLVNQGATYEQYF,TGTGCTAGTGGTTTGGTAAATCAGGGGGCGACCTACGAGCAGTACTTC
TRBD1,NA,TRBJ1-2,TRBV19,CASRFPGTGGGGYTF,TGTGCCAGTAGATTTCCCGGGACAGGGGGTGGAGGCTACACCTTC
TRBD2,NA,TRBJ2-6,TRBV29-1,CSVQAGAGANVLTF,TGCAGCGTGCAGGCGGGGGCTGGGGCCAACGTCCTGACTTTC
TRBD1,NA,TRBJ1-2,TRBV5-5,CASSSNRQGKVRGYTF,TGTGCCAGCAGCTCTAATCGACAGGGAAAGGTTCGGGGCTACACCTTC
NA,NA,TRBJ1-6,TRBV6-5,CASSYSRGGDSPLHF,TGTGCCAGCAGTTACTCGAGGGGGGGGGACTCACCCCTCCACTTT
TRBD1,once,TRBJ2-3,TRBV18,CASSRDRATDTQYF,TGTGCCAGCTCACGGGACAGGGCCACAGATACGCAGTATTTT
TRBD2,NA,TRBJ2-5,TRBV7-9,CSSSSGLAGRFVTQYF,TGTTCCAGCAGCTCGGGACTAGCGGGGCGCTTTGTTACCCAGTACTTC
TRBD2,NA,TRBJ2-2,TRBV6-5,CASSYWTSKGGELFF,TGTGCCAGCAGTTACTGGACTAGCAAGGGCGGGGAGCTGTTTTTT
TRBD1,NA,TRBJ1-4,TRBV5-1,CASKIQGATNEKLFF,TGCGCCAGCAAAATTCAGGGGGCAACTAATGAAAAACTGTTTTTT
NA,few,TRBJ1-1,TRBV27,CASSSDATAGNTEAFF,TGTGCCAGCAGTTCCGACGCCACCGCGGGAAACACTGAAGCTTTCTTT
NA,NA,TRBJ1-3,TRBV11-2,CASSFSFSGNTIYF,TGTGCCAGCAGCTTCAGTTTCTCTGGAAACACCATATATTTT
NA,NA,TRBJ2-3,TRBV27,CASRAAPPDTQYF,TGTGCCAGCAGGGCAGCGCCTCCAGATACGCAGTATTTT
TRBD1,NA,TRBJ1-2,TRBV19,CASSATGGPNYGYTF,TGTGCCAGTAGTGCAACAGGGGGCCCAAACTATGGCTACACCTTC
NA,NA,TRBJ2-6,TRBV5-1,CASSLGHTSLGANVLTF,TGCGCCAGCAGCTTGGGACATACGAGTCTGGGGGCCAACGTCCTGACTTTC
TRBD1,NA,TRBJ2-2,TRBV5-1,CASSLVRDRRTGELFF,TGCGCCAGCAGCTTGGTACGGGACAGGCGCACCGGGGAGCTGTTTTTT
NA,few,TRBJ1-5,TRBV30,CAWNRGESPQHF,TGTGCCTGGAATCGGGGGGAATCGCCCCAGCATTTT
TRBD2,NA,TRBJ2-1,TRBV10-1,CASSESIAGGYNEQFF,TGCGCCAGCAGTGAGTCCATAGCGGGGGGATACAATGAGCAGTTCTTC
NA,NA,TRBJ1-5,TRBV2,CASSYIGNQPQHF,TGTGCCAGCAGTTATATCGGCAATCAGCCCCAGCATTTT
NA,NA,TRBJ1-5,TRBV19,CASSIIEYSNQPQHF,TGTGCCAGTAGTATAATCGAGTATAGCAATCAGCCCCAGCATTTT
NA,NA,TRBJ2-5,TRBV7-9,CASSFMRDQETQYF,TGTGCCAGCAGCTTTATGCGGGACCAAGAGACCCAGTACTTC
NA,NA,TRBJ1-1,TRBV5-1,CASSSGGEWDTEAFF,TGCGCCAGCAGTAGTGGCGGGGAGTGGGACACTGAAGCTTTCTTT
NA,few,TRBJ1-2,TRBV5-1,CASSPTQAARGYGYTF,TGCGCCAGCAGCCCGACTCAGGCCGCCAGGGGCTATGGCTACACCTTC
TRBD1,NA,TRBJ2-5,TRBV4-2,CASSLTGTGQETQYF,TGTGCCAGCAGCTTGACCGGGACAGGGCAAGAGACCCAGTACTTC
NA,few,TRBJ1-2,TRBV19,CASSYSGYGYTF,TGTGCCAGTAGTTACTCGGGATATGGCTACACCTTC
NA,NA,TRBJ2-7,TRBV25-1,CASSVTGTYEQYF,TGTGCCAGCAGTGTTACAGGGACCTACGAGCAGTACTTC